This T cell receptor beta chain was identified during a study of response to subunit inactivated influenza vaccine. The CDR3 is made up of 17 amino acids. The germline V gene encodes CDR1 KGHSH and CDR2 LQKENI. V shed 4 bases and J shed 0 bases, with 18 bases lying between them. TCRdb re-derived calls from the RT-PCR reads in MiXCR, one entry per CDR3 protein. The top ten hold less than 9% of the sample, which has around 710,000 distinct CDR3 sequences, approximately 14% seen once. The TCR comes from a man over 45 who received an inactivated influenza vaccine. This specimen consisted of PBMCs from blood, obtained roughly 2 weeks before vaccination. The V call is TRBV18, the J call TRBJ1-1; tentatively, D is TRBD1 (6 bases). The CDR3 nucleotides read TGTGCCAGCTCACTCCGGGACATTGGTCGGGTGAACACTGAAGCTTTCTTT. Its protein is CASSLRDIGRVNTEAFF.